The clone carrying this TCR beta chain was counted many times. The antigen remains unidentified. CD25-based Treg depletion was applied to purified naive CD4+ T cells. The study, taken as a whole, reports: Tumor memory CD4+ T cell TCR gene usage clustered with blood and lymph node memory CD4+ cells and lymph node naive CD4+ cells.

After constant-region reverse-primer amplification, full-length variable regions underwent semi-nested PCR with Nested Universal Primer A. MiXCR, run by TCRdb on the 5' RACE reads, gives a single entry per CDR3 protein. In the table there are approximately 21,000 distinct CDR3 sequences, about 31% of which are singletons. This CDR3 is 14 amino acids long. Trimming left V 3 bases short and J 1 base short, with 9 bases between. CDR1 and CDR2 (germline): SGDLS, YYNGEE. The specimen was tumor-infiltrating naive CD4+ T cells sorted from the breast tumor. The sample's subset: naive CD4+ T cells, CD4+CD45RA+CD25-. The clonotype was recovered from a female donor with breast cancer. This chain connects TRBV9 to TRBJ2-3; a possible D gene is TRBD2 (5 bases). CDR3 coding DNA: TGTGCCAGCAGCGCGGACTCGGGCACAGATACGCAGTATTTT. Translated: CASSADSGTDTQYF.